This T cell receptor beta chain was identified during a study of shared clonotypes between healthy human individuals. Overall study: Researchers drew samples from two women and three men aged 18 to 49. Regarding the study as a whole: Only blood samples were collected, and tissue repertoires likely differ. On the whole, naive subsets had larger estimated richness than memory subsets had.

On this clone: Its antigen is not known.

Every subset's genomic DNA went evenly onto several immunoSEQ plates. Here immunoSEQ multiplex PCR was the method, and the copy in TCRdb shows in-frame clones only, minus some. This table holds about a million clones, around four fifths found once. Trimming took 5 bases from V and 5 from J; bases not matched to a gene: 1. In germline, CDR1 is MNHNY, CDR2 SVGAGI (reference sequence). This CDR3 spans 14 amino acids. The rearrangement uses TRBV6-6 and TRBJ1-6; 9 bases line up with TRBD1. The sequence was obtained from a man aged 18 to 30 in good health. Sample: memory CD4+ T cells sorted from blood. The subset was: CD45RA-negative fraction. The CDR3 protein is CASSRDRDNSPLHF. CDR3 in DNA: TGTGCCAGCAGTCGGGACAGGGATAATTCACCCCTCCACTTT.